This T cell receptor beta chain was captured by sequencing in a study of cytomegalovirus exposure and HLA in healthy donors (dated by TCRdb to 2017 to 2019). Context from the whole study: According to a later analysis, one platform produced both the roughly 130 validation repertoires and the 670 or so repertoires of the first cohort. The aim of the study was to test whether cataloging public T cell receptors could identify signatures of past pathogen exposure. Along with the approximately 650-subject first cohort, a separate validation cohort of over a hundred different subjects was used. The study combined high-throughput TCR immunosequencing, statistical association of individual TCRs with disease status, and machine learning to predict cytomegalovirus infection status.

The germline V gene specifies MDHEN as CDR1 and SYDVKM as CDR2. The CDR3 sequence holds 19 residues, the cysteine and phenylalanine included. The DNA shown is the 57-base CDR3, in frame from base 1. The germline ends are 25 bases apart after V is trimmed by 7 bases and J by 0 bases. Donors formed part of the validation cohort, which comprised over a hundred subjects and was distinct from the first cohort of 690 or so subjects. In regard to this clone: Its antigen specificity is not known. Per-base qualities were not stored, and no clone one base away is much larger.

Study-level results and caveats: A later analysis had no HLA typing for the validation cohort, so co-occurrence there was scored across all 110 or so repertoires. In the study, about 150 TCR beta chains were listed as associated with cytomegalovirus. According to the authors, the approach could potentially be generalized to other disease states and immunological phenotypes. The classifier was reported to diagnose cytomegalovirus status with high specificity and sensitivity in both the original cohort and the validation cohort. Of the cluster scores, 85% to 95% were above 0 in a later analysis, which found that TCRs clustered in the first cohort also tended to co-occur in the 90 to 150 validation repertoires. While some public TCRs were present in many individuals, most TCR sequences turned up only very rarely across donors. In vitro tests confirmed that a few of the cytomegalovirus-associated TCR beta chains recognize cytomegalovirus antigens.

Receptor libraries were prepared by the immunoSEQ multiplex PCR assay. For the original study's pipeline: A statistical classification framework was developed to diagnose cytomegalovirus status using the catalog of TCR beta chain sequences. TCRdb obtained this table from immuneACCESS and retained in-frame rearrangements with V and J assigned. These tables miss some clones; where compared with another copy, unresolved V genes account for less than half of the shortfall, and the remainder is unexplained. The DNA gave D and trimming, while V, J and clone size come from that table. The sample table lists roughly 71,000 clones, 85% to 95% of them with a count of one. 0.5% to 0.65% of the sample is held by the ten biggest clonotypes.

The TCR comes from a woman aged 18-30 years in good health and CMV-seronegative. The sequenced sample was PBMCs. This sequence uses TRBV28 and TRBJ1-5; TRBD1 could be the D gene, as 6 bases match. The CDR3 here reads CASTPRDTWVKGSNQPQHF. The nucleotide sequence is TGTGCCAGCACCCCAAGGGACACTTGGGTCAAGGGTAGCAATCAGCCCCAGCATTTT.